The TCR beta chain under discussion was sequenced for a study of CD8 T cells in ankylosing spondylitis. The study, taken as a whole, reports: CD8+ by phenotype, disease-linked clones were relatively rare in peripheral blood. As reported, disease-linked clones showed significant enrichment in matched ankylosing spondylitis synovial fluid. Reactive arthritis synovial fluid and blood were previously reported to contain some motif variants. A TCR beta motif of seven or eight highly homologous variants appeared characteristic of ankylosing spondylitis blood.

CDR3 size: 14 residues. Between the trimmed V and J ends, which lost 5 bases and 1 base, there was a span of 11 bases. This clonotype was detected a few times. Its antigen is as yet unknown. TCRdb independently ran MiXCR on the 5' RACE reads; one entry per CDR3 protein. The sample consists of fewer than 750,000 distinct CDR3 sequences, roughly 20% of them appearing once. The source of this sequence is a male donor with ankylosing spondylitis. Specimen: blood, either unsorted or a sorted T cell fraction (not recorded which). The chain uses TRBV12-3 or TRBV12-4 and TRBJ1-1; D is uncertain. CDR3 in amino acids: CASSPSVSNTEAFF. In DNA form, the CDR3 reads TGTGCCAGCAGTCCGAGCGTCTCGAACACTGAAGCTTTCTTT.